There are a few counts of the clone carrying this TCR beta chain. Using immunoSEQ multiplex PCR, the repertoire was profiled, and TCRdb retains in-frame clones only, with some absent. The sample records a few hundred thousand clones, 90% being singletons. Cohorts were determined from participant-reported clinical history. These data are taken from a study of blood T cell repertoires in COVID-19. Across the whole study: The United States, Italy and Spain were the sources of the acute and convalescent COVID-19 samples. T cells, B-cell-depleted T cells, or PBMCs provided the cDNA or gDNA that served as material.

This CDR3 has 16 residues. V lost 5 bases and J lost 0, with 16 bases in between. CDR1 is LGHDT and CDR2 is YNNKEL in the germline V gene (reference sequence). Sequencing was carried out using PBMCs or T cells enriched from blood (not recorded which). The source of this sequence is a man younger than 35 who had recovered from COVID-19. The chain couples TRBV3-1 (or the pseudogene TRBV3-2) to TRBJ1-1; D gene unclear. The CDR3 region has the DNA TGTGCCAGCAGCTCGTTGACGTACAGCTTGAACACTGAAGCTTTCTTT. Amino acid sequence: CASSSLTYSLNTEAFF.